This T cell receptor (beta chain) was identified during a study of cytomegalovirus exposure and HLA in healthy donors (dated by TCRdb to 2016 to 2017). With regard to the full study: An earlier analysis of several hundred of the donors reported approximately 270 Gb of sequence data and roughly 100 million unique TCR beta sequences from 150 million to 200 million T cells. Class I and class II HLA loci were covered by the typing at four-digit resolution. Along with the roughly 700-subject first cohort, a separate validation cohort of some 130 different subjects was used. An early release that covered several hundred HLA-typed donors contained approximately 300 gigabases of sequencing data and 75 million to 100 million unique TCR sequences. The study profiled the T cell repertoires of under 850 subjects by immunosequencing and related them to cytomegalovirus serostatus. Four to six DR-DQ haplotypes were handled as single units for association and clustering because linkage in the cohort was strong. Donor age, sex, ethnicity and CMV serostatus were compiled together with the repertoire data. Rather than using new phenotypic data, the later analysis identified candidate immune exposures from TCR beta sequences and from how often those sequences occurred across donors. The study was designed to test whether signatures of past pathogen exposure could be identified by cataloging public T cell receptors. Of the 398 genotyped donors, around 81% fell in the genetic ancestry cluster associated with self-reported Caucasian donors. Typing coverage varied by locus: 629-630 donors for A, B, C, DRB1 and DQB1; roughly 510 for DQA1; about 570 for DPA1; 450 to 480 for DPB1. High-throughput TCR immunosequencing, statistical association of individual TCRs with disease status, and machine learning were combined to predict cytomegalovirus infection status. In a later genetic analysis, genome-wide SNP genotypes for about 55% of the roughly 700 donors were used, and that subset was treated as a discovery cohort. To study patterns of TCR occurrence, a later analysis re-analyzed previously published TCR beta repertoires from around 670 donors and added high-resolution HLA genotyping. Among a few hundred genotyped donors of the cohort, an average of about 240,000 unique TCR beta nucleotide sequences were sequenced per donor, about a sixth of them non-productive. Every discovery cohort repertoire had been produced on one sequencing platform. An earlier analysis of around 580 of the donors used high-throughput TCR beta sequencing to judge whether each TCR beta V gene segment behaved as functional or pseudogenic.

Study-wide conclusions, independent of this receptor: A later genetic analysis associated a missense DCLRE1C variant with V-gene and J-gene trimming of TCR beta chains, and an independent cohort replicated the association. Correlated functional status among segregating V segments might be attributable to linkage disequilibrium, but an unknown experimental factor could not be ruled out. According to the authors, the approach could potentially be generalized to other disease states and immunological phenotypes. A later genetic analysis reported fewer N-insertions in productive TCRs among donors in an Asian-associated ancestry cluster than the roughly 700-donor mean. In a later analysis, 15,000 to 20,000 TCR beta sequences were associated with specific HLA alleles at a false discovery rate of 0.05. A later analysis found that TCR association rates varied across HLA loci, with DRB1 alleles showing the most associated TCRs and HLA-C alleles the fewest. According to a later analysis, parvovirus B19, influenza, CMV and Epstein-Barr virus appeared linked to several top co-occurrence clusters. In an earlier analysis of approximately 590 of the donors, most TCR beta V segments appeared in productive rearrangements about 87% or about 30% of the time, broadly matching IMGT annotations. Three of the identified cytomegalovirus-associated TCR beta chains were confirmed in vitro to be specific for cytomegalovirus antigens. In both the original and validation cohorts, the classifier was reported to diagnose cytomegalovirus status with high specificity and sensitivity. About 15 rarely observed V segments, including chromosome 9 orphons, were excluded from the earlier analysis of several hundred of the donors because counts were too low. For the cohort, immune exposure information was limited to CMV serostatus. Because HLA typing was unavailable for some donors at each locus, only the typed subset was used in association tests. A total of around 150 TCR beta chains were listed by the study as associated with cytomegalovirus. A group of highly shared sequence variants was considered likely to be a technical artifact of the sequencing pipeline. Because the 87-base-pair reads could not distinguish some IMGT-functional V segments, including TRBV6-2 and TRBV6-3, those segments were excluded. A later analysis found that most CMV-associated TCR beta chains appeared HLA-restricted, with HLA associations seemingly driven largely by CMV exposure. Presence/absence analyses assumed roughly uniform sequencing depth across donors, an assumption that may not hold. The cohort was sequenced for TCR beta chains only, and without alpha or paired-chain data the features that could be detected were limited. A further reported finding was that TCR beta sequences accurately predicted the HLA-A and HLA-B alleles for most subjects in the first cohort. Assigning TCR associations to individual alleles was difficult when HLA alleles, especially DR and DQ, strongly co-occurred. In a later analysis, HLA-associated TCR beta chains were found to be more clonally expanded and to have lower generation probabilities than equally common non-associated chains. While some public TCRs were present in many individuals, most TCR sequences turned up only very rarely across donors.

The cohort consisted of more than 650 healthy bone marrow donors. At the time of sampling, all cohort members were nominally healthy, though unrecorded immune exposures were likely present. The donor tested CMV seronegative and was one of the 352 seronegative cohort members. A peripheral blood sample was collected from each donor, and TCR beta sequencing was performed on peripheral blood mononuclear cells. The Qiagen DNeasy Blood Extraction Kit was used to extract genomic DNA from the blood cell samples. Comments on this clone: Its antigen is unknown. Base qualities are not at hand, and no much larger clone is one base apart.

From V the trimming removes 4 bases and from J it removes 4 bases, while the gene matches leave 3 bases of the junction unaccounted for. Counted from cysteine to phenylalanine, this CDR3 has 15 amino acids. Kept here is only the CDR3 DNA, which spans 45 bases and is read in frame from base 1. CDR1 and CDR2 were assigned from the germline V gene as SNHLY and FYNNEI. The library came from the immunoSEQ multiplex PCR assay. For the multiplex PCR, a mixture combining 60 forward primers for TCR Vbeta segments and 13 reverse primers for TCR Jbeta segments was used. A multiplex PCR assay on genomic DNA amplified the CDR3 region of rearranged TCR beta genes. The amplified TCR beta libraries were sequenced on the Illumina HiSeq System as 87-base-pair reads. The source study handled its data this way. A later analysis counted about 80 million unique TCR beta chains across the 690 or so repertoires, and 9.5 million to 11 million of these chains were shared by at least two donors. Raw reads were error-corrected and collapsed into unique sequences by a nearest-neighbor algorithm in which closely related sequences were merged to remove PCR and sequencing errors. CDR3 sequences were aligned to IMGT reference sequences to assign V, D and J gene segments. For a sequence to be retained, a match of at least six nucleotides to both a V gene segment and a J gene segment was required. A rearrangement counted as productive if the CDR3 had no stop codons and remained in frame with V and J, and every other rearrangement counted as non-productive. Following IMGT convention, CDR3 was defined as the stretch from the second conserved V-encoded cysteine up to the conserved J-encoded phenylalanine. The earlier analysis of around 640 of the donors excluded sequences that lacked an unambiguous match to a single V gene segment. An earlier analysis of 500 to 700 of the donors classified V segments as functional when productive rearrangements were above 56.7% and as segregating when the standard deviation between donors was above 5%. A statistical classification framework was built for diagnosing cytomegalovirus status from the catalog of TCR beta chain sequences. In a later analysis, TCR nucleotide sequences were compared against IMGT/GENE-DB human TR gene sequences so that V and J genes could be assigned. In a later analysis, CDR3 sequences and most-parsimonious VDJ recombination scenarios were assigned using the TCRdist pipeline. In a later analysis, each TCR beta chain was defined by its CDR3 amino acid sequence together with its V-gene family, and reads without a unique V-gene family were excluded. As a way to deal with suspected cross-contamination and a sequencing artifact, a later analysis dropped 500 to 700 nucleotide sequences that were highly shared and had low generation probability. For each public chain, a later analysis derived a clonal expansion index from normalized ranks of inferred template counts within each repertoire. In a later analysis, generation probabilities were computed with a VDJ recombination model fitted to out-of-frame rearrangements, and the resulting probabilities were checked against IGoR. A later analysis scored TCR-TCR, TCR-HLA and TCR-CMV co-occurrence with hypergeometric tests, applying a repertoire-size bias correction to TCR pairs. False discovery rates were estimated in a later analysis by permuting HLA or CMV assignments 20 times. In a later analysis, co-occurring TCRs were grouped using DBSCAN, with TCRdist sequence similarity added in when clustering inside HLA-allele-positive subsets. For co-occurrence clustering, repertoires with fewer than 30,000 or more than 120,000 public chains were excluded, along with roughly five repertoires with anomalous nucleotide sharing. TCRdb holds this immuneACCESS table with in-frame rearrangements only. Some clones are missing; in checked studies, unresolved V genes explain under half, and the rest has no known cause. The DNA gave D and trimming, while V, J and clone size come from that table. The sample table records approximately 38,000 clones; more than 65% of these occur just once. Less than 4% of the sample rests with the top ten.

The sequence was collected from a woman under 30 in good health and CMV-seronegative. Here the chain combines TRBV2 and TRBJ2-1, with TRBD2 identical over 11 junction bases. Sequences were obtained from PBMCs. The DNA sequence is as follows: TGTGCCAGCAGTGGACTAGCGGGGATATACAATGAGCAGTTCTTC. Its protein is CASSGLAGIYNEQFF.